A single sample gave rise to the 26 T cell receptor beta chains below, sequenced in a study of naive and memory T cell subsets. General study results and limits: A few larger clonotypes appeared in naive repertoires, especially CD8, possibly memory cells re-expressing CD45RA.

An equimolar mix of two oligonucleotides served as the beta constant-region primer for TRBC1 and TRBC2. Ligated cDNA was amplified by four rounds of PCR with nested alpha and beta constant-region primers and SP2. TCRdb re-called the UMI-ligation and nested PCR reads through MiXCR, storing one row per CDR3 protein. The data show 99,000 or so distinct CDR3 sequences, approximately 14% seen once. Their cognate antigens are unknown. The sample was naive CD8+ T cells from blood. The source of these receptors is a human donor in good health.

The gene calls are TRBV20-1 and TRBJ1-5; no reliable D call. CDR1 DFQATT and CDR2 SNEGSKA come from the germline V gene (reference sequence). The CDR3 spans 14 residues. V was trimmed by 6 bases and J by 0 bases, leaving 12 bases between them. This CDR3 is CSAGKWDSNQPQHF. The CDR3 bases are TGCAGTGCCGGGAAGTGGGATAGCAATCAGCCCCAGCATTTT.

This clonotype was seen a few times. A much larger clonotype is one base distant, so this may be a read error. This chain uses TRBV5-6 with TRBJ2-2; D not certain. Trimming removed 1 base at V and 7 bases at J, with 2 bases between. The CDR3 is 11 residues long. Germline CDR1 SGHDT, CDR2 YYEEEE. As DNA, the CDR3 is TGTGCCAGCAGCTTGAACGGGGAGCTGTTTTTT. Its protein product is CASSLNGELFF.

In this sample, this clonotype turned up many times. The rearrangement links TRBV7-2 to TRBJ1-4; 10 bases match TRBD1. The V gene end was trimmed by 1 base and the J gene end by 5 bases; junction bases not matched to a gene: 13. The germline gives CDR1 SGHTA, CDR2 FQGNSA. The CDR3 is made up of 19 amino acids. CDR3 sequence reads: CASSLEGRDRGPTNEKLFF. The DNA of the CDR3 is TGTGCCAGCAGCTTAGAGGGAAGGGACAGGGGCCCCACAAATGAAAAACTGTTTTTT.

The chain has TRBV12-3 or TRBV12-4 and TRBJ1-2; 7 bases match TRBD1. The CDR3 extends over 15 amino acids. V lost 3 bases and J lost 8; bases outside the gene matches: 12. CDR3 sequence: CASSFGTAVSMGYTF. The CDR3, as DNA: TGTGCCAGCAGTTTCGGGACAGCCGTCTCTATGGGCTACACCTTC.

This clonotype was observed a handful of times. The chain combines TRBV4-3 with TRBJ2-2; D is unclear. Germline assignment: CDR1 LGHNA and CDR2 YSLEER. The CDR3 has 13 residues. V shed 1 base and J shed 8 bases, with 8 bases lying between them. CDR3 in DNA: TGCGCCAGCAGCCAAGTTTTAGCAGGGGAGCTGTTTTTT. Protein product: CASSQVLAGELFF.

Only a few counts were recorded for this clonotype. The V gene is TRBV29-1, the J gene TRBJ2-2; weak D call: TRBD1 (5 bases). The CDR3 totals 15 residues. The V gene lost 5 bases and the J gene lost 6 bases, with 19 bases spanning the gap. Germline V gene sequence: CDR1 SQVTM, CDR2 ANQGSEA. DNA for the CDR3: TGCAGCGTTCAAGGCCAGGGCGAATTGGCCGGGGAGCTGTTTTTT. Encoded protein: CSVQGQGELAGELFF.

The count of this clonotype is one. The CDR3 loop reads CASSLPDRHGYTF. CDR3 coding DNA: TGTGCCAGCAGTTTACCGGACAGGCATGGCTACACCTTC. This chain uses TRBV12-3 or TRBV12-4 with TRBJ1-2; TRBD1 agrees at 7 bases. The CDR3 has 13 amino acids. With V trimmed by 2 bases and J by 6 bases, 3 bases remained unmatched.

V usage is TRBV12-3 or TRBV12-4 and J usage is TRBJ1-2; D not resolved. Trimming shortened V by 5 bases and J by 4 bases, and 14 bases separated the two germline ends. The CDR3 sequence is 14 residues long. The CDR3 loop is CASSGPHRPYGYTF. CDR3 bases: TGTGCCAGCAGTGGCCCCCATCGGCCCTATGGCTACACCTTC.

This clonotype occurred a few times. The genes are TRBV27 and TRBJ1-5; D gene ambiguous. This CDR3 has 14 amino acids. The V end was cut by 4 bases, the J end by 4 bases, with 11 bases between. CDR1 is MNHEY and CDR2 is SMNVEV in the germline V gene (reference sequence). The CDR3 DNA reads TGTGCCAGCAGTTCGGCCGGACTAAATCAGCCCCAGCATTTT. Protein: CASSSAGLNQPQHF.

Many counts were recorded for this clonotype. J is TRBJ2-1 and V is TRBV11-1; D gene ambiguous. Trimming stripped 5 bases from V and 2 bases from J, with 1 base between. CDR3 size: 11 residues. The germline gives CDR1 SGHAT, CDR2 FQDESV (reference sequence). The CDR3 sequence: CASSPYNEQFF. The CDR3 DNA reads as TGTGCCAGCAGCCCCTACAATGAGCAGTTCTTC.

This chain joins TRBV19 and TRBJ2-3; weak D call: TRBD2 (5 bases). This CDR3 has 13 amino acids. CDR1 is LNHDA and CDR2 is SQIVND in the germline V gene (reference sequence). V lost 10 bases and J lost 2, with 13 bases in between. As DNA, the CDR3 is TGTGCCATAGCGCCCCGTCACACAGATACGCAGTATTTT. Translation gives CAIAPRHTDTQYF.

V gene TRBV7-9 combines with J gene TRBJ2-1, with 12 bases identical to TRBD2. CDR1 is SEHNR, CDR2 FQNEAQ, per germline (reference sequence). The trim removed 6 bases at V and 10 bases at J, leaving 13 bases unmatched. The CDR3 has 16 residues. The CDR3 DNA follows: TGTGCCAGCAGACCAACCGGGACTAGCGGGTGGGGCGAGCAGTTCTTC. It is translated as CASRPTGTSGWGEQFF. The whole variable domain, filled in from reference TRBV7-9 and TRBJ2-1, reads DTGVSQNPRHKITKRGQNVTFRCDPISEHNRLYWYRQTLGQGPEFLTYFQNEAQLEKSRLLSDRFSAERPKGSFSTLEIQRTEQGDSAMYLCASRPTGTSGWGEQFFGPGTRLTVL.

The CDR3 here is CATSDLRVGNEQFF. As DNA, the CDR3 is TGTGCCACCAGTGATTTGCGGGTGGGGAATGAGCAGTTCTTC. The rearrangement uses TRBV24-1 and TRBJ2-1; D is unclear. This CDR3 region has 14 residues. Germline CDR1 and CDR2: KGHDR and SFDVKD. Trimming shortened V by 0 bases and J by 7 bases, and 9 bases separated the two germline ends.

This clonotype has more than one count but fewer than ten. The chain links TRBV4-3 to TRBJ2-1; maybe TRBD2 (5 bases). The CDR3 sequence is 18 residues long. The germline gives CDR1 LGHNA, CDR2 YSLEER. Trimming left V 0 bases short and J 0 bases short, with 15 bases between. The CDR3 reads CASSQDPSTGSSYNEQFF. In nucleotides, the CDR3 is TGCGCCAGCAGCCAAGACCCCTCGACGGGAAGCTCCTACAATGAGCAGTTCTTC.

The V and J genes are TRBV12-3 or TRBV12-4 and TRBJ2-3; tentative D call: TRBD2 (6 bases). Trimming removed 2 bases from V and 0 bases from J, with 15 bases in between. The CDR3 runs 17 residues. CDR3 DNA sequence: TGTGCCAGCAGTTTATTCGGTTCGGGAGTCAGCACAGATACGCAGTATTTT. This translates into CASSLFGSGVSTDTQYF.

V is TRBV20-1 and J is TRBJ2-7; 9 bases line up with TRBD2. CDR1 and CDR2 from the germline V gene are DFQATT and SNEGSKA (reference sequence). This CDR3 has 15 residues. V lost 3 bases, J lost 0 bases, and 6 bases stayed unmatched. The CDR3 reads CSARWLAGTSYEQYF. For the CDR3, the DNA is TGCAGTGCTAGGTGGCTAGCGGGGACCTCCTACGAGCAGTACTTC.

This clonotype was seen a few times. The chain recombines TRBV27 with TRBJ2-7; 7 positions agree with TRBD2. The junction had 6 bases not matched to a gene; V was cut back by 6 bases and J by 1 base. The CDR3 is 14 residues long. Germline V gene data show CDR1 as MNHEY and CDR2 as SMNVEV (reference sequence). CDR3: CASSQTAGSYEQYF. The DNA of the CDR3 is TGTGCCAGCAGCCAGACAGCGGGATCCTACGAGCAGTACTTC.

This sequence joins TRBV6-2 or TRBV6-3 and TRBJ2-1; D uncertain. The CDR3 contains 13 residues. CDR1 is MNHEY, CDR2 SVGEGT, per germline. Trimming left V 2 bases short and J 4 bases short, with 6 bases between. The CDR3 is CASSYISYNEQFF. The CDR3 DNA reads TGTGCCAGCAGTTACATCTCGTACAATGAGCAGTTCTTC.

The rearrangement joins TRBV29-1 to TRBJ1-1; D remains ambiguous. The CDR3 is 11 residues long. Trimming removed 7 bases at V and 8 bases at J, with 14 bases between. Germline V gene sequence: CDR1 SQVTM, CDR2 ANQGSEA. The CDR3 protein is CSASDGKEAFF. CDR3 coding DNA: TGCAGCGCATCCGACGGTAAAGAAGCTTTCTTT.

The sample holds a few counts of this clonotype. The V and J genes are TRBV28 and TRBJ2-3; D ambiguous. The CDR3 is made up of 15 amino acids. In germline, CDR1 is MDHEN, CDR2 SYDVKM. The V end was cut by 6 bases, the J end by 7 bases, with 20 bases between. CDR3 protein: CASSPLEDGFHTQYF. DNA of the CDR3: TGTGCCAGCAGCCCGCTCGAGGACGGGTTTCATACGCAGTATTTT.

This clonotype was observed a few times. The chain recombines TRBV12-3 or TRBV12-4 with TRBJ2-7; 9 nucleotides agree with TRBD1. The J segment lost 2 bases and the V segment lost 3 bases, leaving 11 bases of the junction unmatched. This CDR3 is built from 17 residues. CDR3: CASSLFGPTGGAYEQYF. The CDR3 region has the DNA TGTGCCAGCAGTTTGTTCGGCCCGACAGGGGGGGCCTACGAGCAGTACTTC.

This clonotype was seen repeatedly, ten times or more. The J gene is TRBJ1-1, the V gene TRBV6-2 or TRBV6-3; maybe TRBD1 (6 bases). Trimming left V 7 bases short and J 6 bases short, with 15 bases between. CDR3 length equals 13 residues. Germline values: CDR1 MNHEY, CDR2 SVGEGT. The CDR3: CASITLGGAEAFF. CDR3 bases: TGTGCCAGCATCACGCTCGGGGGCGCTGAAGCTTTCTTT.

The chain has TRBV20-1 and TRBJ2-3; D assignment may be TRBD1 or TRBD2 (5 bases each). CDR1 and CDR2 (germline): DFQATT, SNEGSKA (reference sequence). Trimming stripped 3 bases from V and 5 bases from J, with 15 bases between. The CDR3 has 14 residues. CDR3 coding DNA: TGCAGTGCTAGTGGGACCGACCCGATAGATACGCAGTATTTT. Amino acid sequence: CSASGTDPIDTQYF.

The chain has TRBV12-3 or TRBV12-4 and TRBJ2-3; D tentatively reads TRBD1 or TRBD2 (5 bases each). There are 13 residues in the CDR3. The germline V and J ends were trimmed by 5 bases and 6 bases, with 12 bases remaining between them. Written as DNA, the CDR3 is TGTGCCAGCAGTCCCGTTGAGGGGGATACGCAGTATTTT. This translates into CASSPVEGDTQYF.

In this sample, this clonotype turned up many times. The chain combines TRBV9 with TRBJ2-1; D not resolved. The CDR3 runs to 15 residues. Trimming stripped 0 bases from V and 5 bases from J, with 12 bases between. CDR1 and CDR2 from the germline V gene are SGDLS and YYNGEE. This CDR3 is CASSVGAMSNNEQFF. The CDR3 nucleotides read TGTGCCAGCAGCGTAGGGGCTATGTCCAACAATGAGCAGTTCTTC.

This clonotype was observed a handful of times. The rearrangement joins TRBV4-2 to TRBJ2-7; no definite D call. CDR3 length: 14 amino acids. V lost 0 bases to trimming and J lost 5 bases, with 11 bases between them. The germline V gene encodes CDR1 LGHNA and CDR2 YNFKEQ. CDR3: CASSQDQTRDEQYF. The CDR3 nucleotides read TGTGCCAGCAGCCAAGATCAGACAAGAGACGAGCAGTACTTC.